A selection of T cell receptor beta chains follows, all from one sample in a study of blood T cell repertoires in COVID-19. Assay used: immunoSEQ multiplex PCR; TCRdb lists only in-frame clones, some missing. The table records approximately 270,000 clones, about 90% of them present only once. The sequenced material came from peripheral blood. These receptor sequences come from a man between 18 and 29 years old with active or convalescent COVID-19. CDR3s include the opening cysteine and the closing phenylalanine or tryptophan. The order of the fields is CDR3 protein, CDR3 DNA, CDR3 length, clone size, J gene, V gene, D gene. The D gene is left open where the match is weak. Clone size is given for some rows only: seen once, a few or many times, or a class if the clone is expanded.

CDR3: CASSFGQGDEKLFF; DNA: TGCGCCAGCAGCTTTGGACAGGGCGATGAAAAACTGTTTTTT; length: 14; size: .; J: TRBJ1-4; V: TRBV5-1; D: TRBD1
CDR3: CASSQGTGEKLFF; DNA: TGCGCCAGCAGTCAGGGGACAGGGGAAAAACTGTTTTTT; length: 13; size: .; J: TRBJ1-4; V: TRBV5-1; D: TRBD1
CDR3: CATPGTSDTEAFF; DNA: TGTGCTACCCCCGGGACAAGCGACACTGAAGCTTTCTTT; length: 13; size: .; J: TRBJ1-1; V: TRBV12-5; D: .
CDR3: CASRRQGDYGYTF; DNA: TGTGCCAGCAGAAGACAGGGTGACTATGGCTACACCTTC; length: 13; size: .; J: TRBJ1-2; V: TRBV27; D: TRBD1
CDR3: CASSLGAGGSGEKLFF; DNA: TGCGCCAGCAGCTTGGGCGCAGGGGGCTCGGGTGAAAAACTGTTTTTT; length: 16; size: few; J: TRBJ1-4; V: TRBV5-1; D: TRBD1
CDR3: CASSFGGSAGELFF; DNA: TGTGCCAGCAGTTTTGGGGGGAGTGCCGGGGAGCTGTTTTTT; length: 14; size: .; J: TRBJ2-2; V: TRBV27; D: .
CDR3: CASSGGTGTSPLHF; DNA: TGTGCCAGCAGTGGGGGGACAGGGACTTCACCCCTCCACTTT; length: 14; size: once; J: TRBJ1-6; V: TRBV2; D: TRBD1
CDR3: CSARDAPRPFF; DNA: TGCAGTGCTAGAGATGCCCCGAGGCCGTTCTTC; length: 11; size: .; J: TRBJ2-1; V: TRBV20-1; D: .
CDR3: CASSPGEAGTDTQYF; DNA: TGTGCCAGCAGCCCCGGGGAGGCTGGCACAGATACGCAGTATTTT; length: 15; size: .; J: TRBJ2-3; V: TRBV7-2; D: .
CDR3: CASSFGQGGTEAFF; DNA: TGCGCCAGCAGCTTTGGACAGGGAGGCACTGAAGCTTTCTTT; length: 14; size: .; J: TRBJ1-1; V: TRBV5-1; D: TRBD1
CDR3: CASSLGTGGSNQPQHF; DNA: TGTGCCAGCAGCTTGGGCACAGGGGGAAGCAATCAGCCCCAGCATTTT; length: 16; size: .; J: TRBJ1-5; V: TRBV5-6; D: TRBD1
CDR3: CASIEWTDYSPLHF; DNA: TGTGCCAGCATAGAGTGGACAGACTATTCACCCCTCCACTTT; length: 14; size: .; J: TRBJ1-6; V: TRBV7-9; D: .
CDR3: CASSVGGPQREQYF; DNA: TGTGCCAGCAGCGTCGGGGGACCGCAAAGGGAGCAGTACTTC; length: 14; size: .; J: TRBJ2-7; V: TRBV9; D: .
CDR3: CASSPRTGEVSTEAFF; DNA: TGTGCCAGCAGCCCACGGACAGGGGAAGTGAGCACTGAAGCTTTCTTT; length: 16; size: .; J: TRBJ1-1; V: TRBV28; D: TRBD1
CDR3: CASSSGAEYTDTQYF; DNA: TGTGCCAGCAGCTCGGGAGCGGAGTACACAGATACGCAGTATTTT; length: 15; size: .; J: TRBJ2-3; V: TRBV7-3; D: .
CDR3: CASSHNSGNGELFF; DNA: TGTGCCAGCAGCCATAATAGCGGGAACGGGGAGCTGTTTTTT; length: 14; size: .; J: TRBJ2-2; V: TRBV4-2; D: TRBD2
CDR3: CASSQSGGNTEAFF; DNA: TGCGCCAGCAGCCAGTCAGGGGGGAACACTGAAGCTTTCTTT; length: 14; size: .; J: TRBJ1-1; V: TRBV4-1; D: TRBD1
CDR3: CASSVAGGSYEQYF; DNA: TGTGCCAGCTCCGTAGCGGGGGGCTCCTACGAGCAGTACTTC; length: 14; size: few; J: TRBJ2-7; V: TRBV7-9; D: TRBD2
CDR3: CASSLSPPWRGASRNEQFF; DNA: TGTGCCAGCAGCTTATCCCCCCCCTGGCGGGGGGCCAGCCGTAATGAGCAGTTCTTC; length: 19; size: .; J: TRBJ2-1; V: TRBV7-8; D: TRBD2
CDR3: CASSLGASNEKLFF; DNA: TGCGCCAGCAGCCTGGGGGCTTCCAATGAAAAACTGTTTTTT; length: 14; size: few; J: TRBJ1-4; V: TRBV5-1; D: .
CDR3: CASSYSTGNMNTEAFF; DNA: TGTGCCAGCAGTTACTCGACAGGGAACATGAACACTGAAGCTTTCTTT; length: 16; size: few; J: TRBJ1-1; V: TRBV6-5; D: TRBD1
CDR3: CALGRQGGHEQYF; DNA: TGCGCTCTAGGGAGGCAAGGAGGCCACGAGCAGTACTTC; length: 13; size: .; J: TRBJ2-7; V: TRBV10-2; D: .
CDR3: CASSQDPREAPIEKLFF; DNA: TGCGCCAGCAGCCAAGATCCGCGAGAGGCCCCAATCGAAAAACTGTTTTTT; length: 17; size: .; J: TRBJ1-4; V: TRBV4-1; D: .
CDR3: CASSPPRISTEAFF; DNA: TGTGCCAGTAGTCCCCCGAGGATTTCAACTGAAGCTTTCTTT; length: 14; size: .; J: TRBJ1-1; V: TRBV19; D: .
CDR3: CASSSKKDRGAYGYTF; DNA: TGTGCCAGCAGCTCTAAGAAGGACAGGGGAGCCTATGGCTACACCTTC; length: 16; size: .; J: TRBJ1-2; V: TRBV7-9; D: TRBD1
CDR3: CASSQSHFGAYEQYF; DNA: TGTGCCAGCAGTCAGTCCCATTTTGGAGCCTACGAGCAGTACTTC; length: 15; size: .; J: TRBJ2-7; V: TRBV2; D: .
CDR3: CASSLAGTTGETQYF; DNA: TGCGCCAGCAGCTTGGCCGGGACAACCGGGGAGACCCAGTACTTC; length: 15; size: .; J: TRBJ2-5; V: TRBV5-1; D: .
CDR3: CASSLGTGKYEQYF; DNA: TGTGCCAGCAGCTTGGGGACAGGCAAGTACGAGCAGTACTTC; length: 14; size: .; J: TRBJ2-7; V: TRBV5-4; D: TRBD1
CDR3: CASSIPPGSANYGYTF; DNA: TGTGCCAGTAGTATCCCCCCCGGCAGCGCTAACTATGGCTACACCTTC; length: 16; size: .; J: TRBJ1-2; V: TRBV19; D: .
CDR3: CASSQEVVASGTDTQYF; DNA: TGCGCCAGCAGCCAAGAGGTGGTGGCTAGCGGCACAGATACGCAGTATTTT; length: 17; size: .; J: TRBJ2-3; V: TRBV4-1; D: .
CDR3: CASSISASTSGSSYEQYF; DNA: TGTGCCAGTAGTATCAGCGCCTCGACTAGCGGGAGCTCCTACGAGCAGTACTTC; length: 18; size: .; J: TRBJ2-7; V: TRBV19; D: TRBD2
CDR3: CASSASGITYEQYF; DNA: TGTGCCAGCAGTGCTAGCGGGATTACCTACGAGCAGTACTTC; length: 14; size: .; J: TRBJ2-7; V: TRBV28; D: TRBD2
CDR3: CASSLLQGLGTEAFF; DNA: TGTGCCAGCAGCCTGTTACAGGGGTTGGGCACTGAAGCTTTCTTT; length: 15; size: .; J: TRBJ1-1; V: TRBV14; D: TRBD1
CDR3: CASSLVGLAYEQYF; DNA: TGTGCCAGCAGCTTAGTGGGACTAGCGTACGAGCAGTACTTC; length: 14; size: .; J: TRBJ2-7; V: TRBV7-2; D: TRBD2
CDR3: CASSESAGSFSYEQYF; DNA: TGTGCCAGCAGTGAATCGGCAGGTTCATTTTCCTACGAGCAGTACTTC; length: 16; size: .; J: TRBJ2-7; V: TRBV25-1; D: .
CDR3: CASSLSPFAGASDEQFF; DNA: TGTGCCAGCAGTTTATCACCCTTCGCGGGGGCTAGCGATGAGCAGTTCTTC; length: 17; size: .; J: TRBJ2-1; V: TRBV27; D: .